A selection of T cell receptor beta chains follows, all from one sample in a study of siplizumab effects on memory and regulatory T cells. Generated by immunoSEQ multiplex PCR, the TCRdb table keeps only in-frame clones and is missing some. The profile shows about 72,000 clones, less than 95% of them singletons. Sequenced: CD8+ T cells sorted from blood. The receptors shown here come from a human donor in good health. The CDR3 runs from the conserved cysteine through the conserved F or W. D genes are given only for firm matches. Clone size is shown for a subset of rows, as once, few, many or a class of expanded clone.

abundance,j_gene,d_gene,v_gene,CDR3nt,CDR3aa
-,TRBJ2-2,-,TRBV27,TGTGCCAGCAGTCCGATAGGGTTCAACACCGGGGAGCTGTTTTTT,CASSPIGFNTGELFF
-,TRBJ2-1,-,TRBV13,TGTGCCAGCAATCCGGCGGGAACGATGGATGAGCAGTTCTTC,CASNPAGTMDEQFF
-,TRBJ2-7,-,TRBV5-6,TGTGCCAGCAGCTTGGACAGGTCGTCCTACGAGCAGTACTTC,CASSLDRSSYEQYF
-,TRBJ1-3,-,TRBV6-6,TGTGCCAGCAGTTACGGGGAATACATATATTTT,CASSYGEYIYF
-,TRBJ1-1,TRBD1,TRBV7-9,TGTGCCAGCAGCTTAGGGCAGGGGGACCTCACTGAAGCTTTCTTT,CASSLGQGDLTEAFF
-,TRBJ2-1,-,TRBV9,TGTGCCAGCAGCGTAGAAGGAAGGGTCGAGCAGTTCTTC,CASSVEGRVEQFF
-,TRBJ2-3,TRBD2,TRBV25-1,TGTGCCAGCAGTGAATTTGAACTAGCGGGAACCACAGATACGCAGTATTTT,CASSEFELAGTTDTQYF
-,TRBJ2-7,TRBD1,TRBV9,TGTGCCAGCAGCGGCAGGGACAGCCGCTCCTCCCCCTACGAGCAGTACTTC,CASSGRDSRSSPYEQYF
once,TRBJ2-7,-,TRBV11-2,TGTGCCAGCAGCTTAGGCGCTACCTACGAGCAGTACTTC,CASSLGATYEQYF
once,TRBJ2-3,TRBD2,TRBV27,TGTGCCAGCAGGGGACTAGCGGGGCTGGATACGCAGTATTTT,CASRGLAGLDTQYF
-,TRBJ2-1,-,TRBV27,TGTGCCAGCAGTTTGAGAGGAAGGTACAATGAGCAGTTCTTC,CASSLRGRYNEQFF
-,TRBJ1-1,-,TRBV15,TGTGCCACCAGCAGAGAACAGGGCGATACTGAAGCTTTCTTT,CATSREQGDTEAFF
once,TRBJ2-3,-,TRBV5-1,TGCGCCAGCAGCTTGGGACTACCGAGCACAGATACGCAGTATTTT,CASSLGLPSTDTQYF
few,TRBJ1-2,TRBD1,TRBV7-9,TGTGCCAGCAGCTTAGCGACAGGGGTCTATGGCTACACCTTC,CASSLATGVYGYTF
-,TRBJ2-1,-,TRBV29-1,TGCAGCGGCAGTTTAGACAATGAGCAGTTCTTC,CSGSLDNEQFF
-,TRBJ2-7,-,TRBV6-5,TGTGCCAGCAGTTCAGTCTCCTACGAGCAGTACTTC,CASSSVSYEQYF
once,TRBJ1-2,TRBD1,TRBV6-1,TGTGCCAGCAGTCCTACAGGGGCCAATTTCTATGGCTACACCTTC,CASSPTGANFYGYTF
-,TRBJ2-1,-,TRBV29-1,TGCAGCGTTGAGGCCTGGGCCTACAATGAGCAGTTCTTC,CSVEAWAYNEQFF
-,TRBJ1-2,-,TRBV6-5,TGTGCCAGCAGTTACTCACTAGGGGATCGGTATGGCTACACCTTC,CASSYSLGDRYGYTF
-,TRBJ2-1,TRBD2,TRBV6-1,TGTGCCAGCAGAGGGACTAGCGGGGGCTACAATGAGCAGTTCTTC,CASRGTSGGYNEQFF
-,TRBJ2-5,-,TRBV27,TGTGCCAGCAGTTTACAGGGACCGGGAGAGAAGACCCAGTACTTC,CASSLQGPGEKTQYF
once,TRBJ1-2,-,TRBV29-1,TGCAGCGTAACAAAAGGGGGGTTGAGCTATGGCTACACCTTC,CSVTKGGLSYGYTF
-,TRBJ2-1,-,TRBV6-5,TGTGCCAGCAGTTCCACCAATGAGCAGTTCTTC,CASSSTNEQFF
once,TRBJ1-2,TRBD1,TRBV7-9,TGTGCCAGCAGCCCCCCCGGGACAGAGGGAGGCTACACCTTC,CASSPPGTEGGYTF
-,TRBJ2-2,-,TRBV14,TGTGCCAGCAGCCAAGTAGGGCCCGGGGAGCTGTTTTTT,CASSQVGPGELFF
-,TRBJ1-1,-,TRBV5-1,TGCGCCAGCAGCTTAGGACACGGTATACTGAACACTGAAGCTTTCTTT,CASSLGHGILNTEAFF
-,TRBJ2-7,-,TRBV29-1,TGCAGCGTTGAGTCAAGGGGTAGCTCCTACGAGCAGTACTTC,CSVESRGSSYEQYF
-,TRBJ2-1,-,TRBV5-4,TGTGCCAGCAGCTTCCGGGTCGGCTACAATGAGCAGTTCTTC,CASSFRVGYNEQFF
-,TRBJ1-5,TRBD1,TRBV27,TGTGCCAGCAGCTTGGACAGGGGCATACAGCCCCAGCATTTT,CASSLDRGIQPQHF
-,TRBJ2-6,TRBD1,TRBV18,TGTGCCAGCTCACCGCGCTACGACGGGACAGATCCTGGGGCCAACGTCCTGACTTTC,CASSPRYDGTDPGANVLTF
-,TRBJ2-7,TRBD2,TRBV10-3,TGTGCCATCAGTGAGTCGGGACTAGCCGGCGAGCAGTACTTC,CAISESGLAGEQYF
few,TRBJ1-3,-,TRBV7-9,TGTGCCAGCAGCTATGGACAGCACTCTGGAAACACCATATATTTT,CASSYGQHSGNTIYF
-,TRBJ1-1,-,TRBV6-1,TGTGCCAGCAGTGGCCGTGAAGCTTTCTTT,CASSGREAFF
few,TRBJ1-2,-,TRBV2,TGTGCCAGCAGTGGGCGAGACTATGGCTACACCTTC,CASSGRDYGYTF
-,TRBJ2-5,-,TRBV29-1,TGCAGCGTTACGCGAGAGACCCAGTACTTC,CSVTRETQYF
-,TRBJ1-2,TRBD1,TRBV9,TGTGCCAGCAGCTTCCGGACAGGGGAGGGTTATGGCTACACCTTC,CASSFRTGEGYGYTF
-,TRBJ2-1,TRBD2,TRBV18,TGTGCCAGCTCACCAGCCGTACGACTAGCGGAACCGGGGAGCTCCTACAATGAGCAGTTCTTC,CASSPAVRLAEPGSSYNEQFF
-,TRBJ2-5,-,TRBV14,TGTGCCAGCAGCTTCCGGACGGGCCTTGGGGAGACCCAGTACTTC,CASSFRTGLGETQYF